This T cell receptor (beta chain) originates from a study of blood T cell repertoires in COVID-19. Overall study: The study drew acute and convalescent COVID-19 samples from the United States, Italy and Spain.

The assay was immunoSEQ multiplex PCR, and TCRdb's table has in-frame clones only and misses some. The sample shows 200,000 to 250,000 clones, just under 90% of them seen only once. Participant reports of clinical history set cohort assignment. Participants in the exposed group had met a COVID-19 case in the 2 weeks before joining the study. Losses at the gene ends were 6 bases for V and 0 bases for J; bases not matched to a gene: 4. Germline values: CDR1 ENHRY, CDR2 SYGVKD. The CDR3 loop spans 15 amino acids. This chain links TRBV10-3 with TRBJ1-2; TRBD1 agrees at 10 bases. This receptor was identified in a man in his fifties who had been exposed to COVID-19. The sample consisted of PBMCs or T cells enriched from blood (not recorded which). The CDR3 spells CAIRVDRGSNYGYTF. In DNA, the CDR3 is TGTGCCATCAGGGTGGACAGGGGGTCTAACTATGGCTACACCTTC.